The clone carrying this T cell receptor beta chain has ten or more counts. These data come from a study of T cell repertoires in cytomegalovirus infection. The CDR3 has 16 residues. V was shortened by 0 bases and J by 4 bases, with 14 bases between the two germline ends. CDR1 is MNHEY and CDR2 is SVGAGI in the germline V gene. TCRdb fed the reads into MiXCR, producing one record per CDR3 protein. The sample includes approximately 250,000 distinct CDR3 sequences, around 6.6% seen only once; the top ten take under 7%. What was sequenced was PBMCs. This chain connects TRBV6-5 to TRBJ2-3; D perhaps matches TRBD1 (7 bases). This TCR came from a human donor in good health (CMV status not recorded). Some clones in this sample may be carry-over from other donors' samples. The CDR3 nucleotides are TGTGCCAGCAGTTACTCCCAGGAGGGGGCCCCAGATACGCAGTATTTT. Residues: CASSYSQEGAPDTQYF.